A selection of T cell receptor beta chains follows, all from one sample in a study of blood T cell repertoires in COVID-19. Generated by immunoSEQ multiplex PCR, the TCRdb table keeps only in-frame clones and is missing some. The data hold some 160,000 clones, with 89% observed a single time. Sequencing was done on a sample of peripheral blood. The receptor source for this set is a man in his sixties with acute or convalescent COVID-19. The CDR3 runs from the conserved cysteine through the conserved F or W. D genes are given only for firm matches. Clone size is shown for a subset of rows, as once, few, many or a class of expanded clone.

V gene: TRBV15
J gene: TRBJ2-1
D gene: TRBD1
clone size: -
CDR3 protein: CATSRDERGRGNEQFF
CDR3 DNA: TGTGCCACCAGCAGAGATGAGAGGGGGCGTGGGAATGAGCAGTTCTTC

V gene: TRBV3-1/TRBV3-2
J gene: TRBJ1-2
D gene: -
clone size: -
CDR3 protein: CASALIQGQVGGYTF
CDR3 DNA: TGTGCCAGCGCCCTAATCCAGGGGCAGGTAGGCGGCTACACCTTC

V gene: TRBV6-5
J gene: TRBJ1-4
D gene: TRBD1
clone size: -
CDR3 protein: CASSFSGTAEKLFF
CDR3 DNA: TGTGCCAGCAGTTTTTCCGGGACAGCTGAAAAACTGTTTTTT

V gene: TRBV28
J gene: TRBJ1-4
D gene: -
clone size: -
CDR3 protein: CASSLVQEKLFF
CDR3 DNA: TGTGCCAGCAGTCTGGTACAGGAAAAACTGTTTTTT

V gene: TRBV6-2/TRBV6-3
J gene: TRBJ2-7
D gene: TRBD1
clone size: many
CDR3 protein: CASSYQGQGYEQYF
CDR3 DNA: TGTGCCAGCAGTTACCAGGGACAGGGCTACGAGCAGTACTTC

V gene: TRBV20-1
J gene: TRBJ1-5
D gene: -
clone size: -
CDR3 protein: CSARDPRPQHF
CDR3 DNA: TGCAGTGCTAGAGACCCGAGGCCCCAGCATTTT

V gene: TRBV2
J gene: TRBJ2-1
D gene: -
clone size: -
CDR3 protein: CASMRDSEQFF
CDR3 DNA: TGTGCCAGCATGAGAGATTCTGAGCAGTTCTTC

V gene: TRBV6-1
J gene: TRBJ1-6
D gene: -
clone size: -
CDR3 protein: CASSGRAAPFNSPLHF
CDR3 DNA: TGTGCCAGCAGTGGGAGAGCCGCACCTTTCAATTCACCCCTCCACTTT

V gene: TRBV6-2/TRBV6-3
J gene: TRBJ2-1
D gene: -
clone size: -
CDR3 protein: CASSYGRSYNEQFF
CDR3 DNA: TGTGCCAGCAGTTACGGGCGCTCCTACAATGAGCAGTTCTTC

V gene: TRBV6-2/TRBV6-3
J gene: TRBJ1-5
D gene: -
clone size: -
CDR3 protein: CASSGTIRGQPQHF
CDR3 DNA: TGTGCCAGCAGCGGGACCATCAGGGGCCAGCCCCAGCATTTT

V gene: TRBV3-1/TRBV3-2
J gene: TRBJ1-6
D gene: -
clone size: -
CDR3 protein: CASSQVQTLGSPLHF
CDR3 DNA: TGTGCCAGCAGCCAAGTTCAGACCCTAGGTTCACCCCTCCACTTT

V gene: TRBV20-1
J gene: TRBJ1-2
D gene: TRBD1
clone size: -
CDR3 protein: CSASEQGAGGYTF
CDR3 DNA: TGCAGTGCTAGTGAACAGGGGGCGGGAGGCTACACCTTC

V gene: TRBV6-5
J gene: TRBJ2-1
D gene: TRBD1
clone size: -
CDR3 protein: CASRTDRATQNEQFF
CDR3 DNA: TGTGCCAGCAGAACGGACAGGGCGACTCAGAATGAGCAGTTCTTC

V gene: TRBV5-1
J gene: TRBJ2-1
D gene: TRBD2
clone size: few
CDR3 protein: CASSSGLAGGNNEQFF
CDR3 DNA: TGCGCCAGCAGCTCAGGACTAGCGGGGGGAAACAATGAGCAGTTCTTC

V gene: TRBV5-1
J gene: TRBJ1-1
D gene: -
clone size: -
CDR3 protein: CASSLAGEGVGTEAFF
CDR3 DNA: TGCGCCAGCAGCTTGGCCGGGGAGGGGGTCGGCACTGAAGCTTTCTTT

V gene: TRBV19
J gene: TRBJ1-4
D gene: -
clone size: -
CDR3 protein: CASSPQGSNEKLFF
CDR3 DNA: TGTGCCAGTTCACCCCAGGGATCAAATGAAAAACTGTTTTTT

V gene: TRBV5-1
J gene: TRBJ1-1
D gene: -
clone size: few
CDR3 protein: CASSQTGYTEAFF
CDR3 DNA: TGCGCCAGCAGCCAGACAGGATACACTGAAGCTTTCTTT

V gene: TRBV11-2
J gene: TRBJ1-2
D gene: -
clone size: -
CDR3 protein: CASSASRYYGYTF
CDR3 DNA: TGTGCCAGCAGCGCAAGCCGCTACTATGGCTACACCTTC

V gene: TRBV7-9
J gene: TRBJ1-6
D gene: TRBD1
clone size: once
CDR3 protein: CASSPDRGKDSPLHF
CDR3 DNA: TGTGCCAGCAGCCCCGACAGGGGCAAGGATTCACCCCTCCACTTT

V gene: TRBV14
J gene: TRBJ2-7
D gene: TRBD1
clone size: -
CDR3 protein: CASSPDRVYSYEQYF
CDR3 DNA: TGTGCCAGCAGCCCGGACAGGGTTTACTCCTACGAGCAGTACTTC

V gene: TRBV19
J gene: TRBJ1-4
D gene: TRBD1
clone size: -
CDR3 protein: CASSSRDSEKLFF
CDR3 DNA: TGTGCCAGTAGTTCCCGGGACAGCGAAAAACTGTTTTTT

V gene: TRBV7-7
J gene: TRBJ2-5
D gene: TRBD1
clone size: -
CDR3 protein: CASSLSGTGETQYF
CDR3 DNA: TGTGCCAGCAGCTTAAGCGGGACAGGGGAGACCCAGTACTTC

V gene: TRBV7-8
J gene: TRBJ2-1
D gene: TRBD2
clone size: -
CDR3 protein: CASSPGTSGGPSYNEQFF
CDR3 DNA: TGTGCCAGCAGCCCCGGGACTAGCGGGGGCCCCTCCTACAATGAGCAGTTCTTC

V gene: TRBV19
J gene: TRBJ2-7
D gene: -
clone size: -
CDR3 protein: CASSIRGTQSYEQYF
CDR3 DNA: TGTGCCAGTAGTATAAGAGGGACTCAGAGCTACGAGCAGTACTTC

V gene: TRBV30
J gene: TRBJ2-1
D gene: TRBD1
clone size: -
CDR3 protein: CAWSGSWTGGKYNEQFF
CDR3 DNA: TGTGCCTGGAGTGGATCCTGGACAGGGGGGAAATACAATGAGCAGTTCTTC

V gene: TRBV19
J gene: TRBJ2-5
D gene: TRBD2
clone size: -
CDR3 protein: CASSYGGTYQETQYF
CDR3 DNA: TGTGCCAGTAGCTACGGGGGGACGTACCAAGAGACCCAGTACTTC

V gene: TRBV7-9
J gene: TRBJ2-6
D gene: TRBD1
clone size: -
CDR3 protein: CASSLPGGSSGANVLTF
CDR3 DNA: TGTGCCAGCAGCTTACCAGGGGGAAGCTCTGGGGCCAACGTCCTGACTTTC

V gene: TRBV5-5
J gene: TRBJ1-4
D gene: -
clone size: once
CDR3 protein: CASSSGRVSNEKLFF
CDR3 DNA: TGTGCCAGCAGCTCCGGCCGGGTTTCTAATGAAAAACTGTTTTTT

V gene: TRBV10-1
J gene: TRBJ2-7
D gene: TRBD1
clone size: -
CDR3 protein: CASSGTGTAYEQYF
CDR3 DNA: TGCGCCAGCAGTGGCACCGGGACAGCCTACGAGCAGTACTTC

V gene: TRBV19
J gene: TRBJ1-1
D gene: -
clone size: few
CDR3 protein: CASSPRDYEAFF
CDR3 DNA: TGTGCCAGTAGTCCCCGGGACTACGAAGCTTTCTTT

V gene: TRBV18
J gene: TRBJ2-1
D gene: -
clone size: once
CDR3 protein: CASSPSIYEGGRFSYNEQFF
CDR3 DNA: TGTGCCAGCTCACCATCCATATACGAGGGGGGGCGTTTCTCCTACAATGAGCAGTTCTTC

V gene: TRBV9
J gene: TRBJ1-2
D gene: -
clone size: -
CDR3 protein: CASSADRFGYGYTF
CDR3 DNA: TGTGCCAGCAGTGCTGACAGATTTGGTTATGGCTACACCTTC

V gene: TRBV10-3
J gene: TRBJ1-1
D gene: TRBD1
clone size: -
CDR3 protein: CAISEGQGNTEAFF
CDR3 DNA: TGTGCCATCAGTGAAGGACAGGGGAACACTGAAGCTTTCTTT

V gene: TRBV2
J gene: TRBJ1-2
D gene: -
clone size: -
CDR3 protein: CASSARGGLQGLNYGYTF
CDR3 DNA: TGTGCCAGCAGCGCCCGGGGCGGGTTACAGGGCCTTAACTATGGCTACACCTTC